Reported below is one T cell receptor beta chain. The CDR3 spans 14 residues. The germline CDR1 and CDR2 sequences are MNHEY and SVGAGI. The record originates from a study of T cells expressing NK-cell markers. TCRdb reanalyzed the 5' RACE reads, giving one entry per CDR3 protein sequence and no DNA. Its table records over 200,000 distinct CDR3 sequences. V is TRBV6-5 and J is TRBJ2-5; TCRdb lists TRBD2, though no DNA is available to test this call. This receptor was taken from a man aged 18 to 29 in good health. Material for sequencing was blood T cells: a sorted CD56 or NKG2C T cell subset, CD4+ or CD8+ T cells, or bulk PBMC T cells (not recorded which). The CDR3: CASSFSGSLETQYF.